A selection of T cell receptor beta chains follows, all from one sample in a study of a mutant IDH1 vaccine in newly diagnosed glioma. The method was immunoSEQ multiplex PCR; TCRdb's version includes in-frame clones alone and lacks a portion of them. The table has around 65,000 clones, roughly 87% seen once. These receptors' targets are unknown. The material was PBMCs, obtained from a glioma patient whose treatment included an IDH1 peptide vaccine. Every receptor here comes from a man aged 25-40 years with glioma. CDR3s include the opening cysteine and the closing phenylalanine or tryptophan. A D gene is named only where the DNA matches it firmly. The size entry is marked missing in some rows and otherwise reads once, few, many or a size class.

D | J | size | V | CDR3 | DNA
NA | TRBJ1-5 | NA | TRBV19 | CASRTTGGGNQPQHF | TGTGCCAGTAGGACGACAGGAGGAGGCAATCAGCCCCAGCATTTT
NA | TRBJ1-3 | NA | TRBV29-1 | CSVTTSSYGNTIYF | TGCAGCGTGACGACCTCCTCATACGGAAACACCATATATTTT
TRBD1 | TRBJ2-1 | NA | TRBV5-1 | CASSTGQGAYNEQFF | TGCGCCAGCAGCACTGGACAGGGGGCCTACAATGAGCAGTTCTTC
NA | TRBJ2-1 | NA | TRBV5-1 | CASSSDRSSYNEQFF | TGCGCCAGCAGCTCAGACAGAAGCTCCTACAATGAGCAGTTCTTC
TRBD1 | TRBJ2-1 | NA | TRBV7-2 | CASSSGQGHNEQFF | TGTGCCAGCAGCTCAGGACAGGGGCACAATGAGCAGTTCTTC
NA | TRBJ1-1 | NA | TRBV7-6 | CASSLAGGAGATEAFF | TGTGCCAGCAGCTTAGCGGGTGGGGCGGGAGCCACTGAAGCTTTCTTT
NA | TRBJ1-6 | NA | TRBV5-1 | CASSLTVSYNSPLHF | TGCGCCAGCAGCTTGACAGTCTCCTATAATTCACCCCTCCACTTT
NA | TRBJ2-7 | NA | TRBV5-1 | CASSLGLLRRSYEQYF | TGCGCCAGCAGCTTGGGACTACTGAGACGGTCCTACGAGCAGTACTTC
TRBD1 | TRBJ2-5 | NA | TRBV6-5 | CAVVSGQGAKETQYF | TGTGCCGTTGTCTCCGGTCAGGGGGCGAAAGAGACCCAGTACTTC
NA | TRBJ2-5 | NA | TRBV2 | CATRQVLGETQYF | TGTGCCACACGGCAGGTTTTGGGAGAGACCCAGTACTTC
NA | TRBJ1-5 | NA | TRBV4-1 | CASSQDREQPQHF | TGCGCCAGCAGCCAAGATAGAGAACAGCCCCAGCATTTT
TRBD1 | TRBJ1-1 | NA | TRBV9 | CASSVAGTGGYTEAFF | TGTGCCAGCAGCGTAGCAGGCACAGGGGGTTACACTGAAGCTTTCTTT
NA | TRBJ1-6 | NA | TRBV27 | CASSLRQGPIDTYNSPLHF | TGTGCCAGCAGTTTACGTCAGGGCCCCATTGACACCTATAATTCACCCCTCCACTTT
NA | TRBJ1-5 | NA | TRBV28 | CASRQSYSNQPQHF | TGTGCCAGCAGGCAGAGTTATAGCAATCAGCCCCAGCATTTT
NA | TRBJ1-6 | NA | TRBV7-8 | CASSFRGFNNSPLHF | TGTGCCAGCAGCTTCCGGGGTTTCAATAATTCACCCCTCCACTTT
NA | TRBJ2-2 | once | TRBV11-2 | CASSLVGSFANTGELFF | TGTGCCAGCAGCTTAGTCGGTTCGTTCGCGAACACCGGGGAGCTGTTTTTT
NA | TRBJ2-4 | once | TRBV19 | CASSYTPQNIQYF | TGTGCCAGTAGTTATACTCCCCAAAACATTCAGTACTTC
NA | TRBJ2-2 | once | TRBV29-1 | CSARQNTGELFF | TGCAGCGCCCGACAGAACACCGGGGAGCTGTTTTTT
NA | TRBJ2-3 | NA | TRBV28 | CASSLTGASDTQYF | TGTGCCAGCAGCCTGACTGGAGCCTCAGATACGCAGTATTTT
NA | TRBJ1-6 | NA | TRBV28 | CASSGNSPLHF | TGTGCCAGCTCGGGAAATTCACCCCTCCACTTT
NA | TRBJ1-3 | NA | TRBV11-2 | CASSLVSGSRSGNTIYF | TGTGCCAGCAGCTTAGTCTCCGGCAGCCGCTCTGGAAACACCATATATTTT
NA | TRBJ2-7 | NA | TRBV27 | CASSLKQGAYEQYF | TGTGCCAGCAGTTTGAAACAGGGCGCCTACGAGCAGTACTTC
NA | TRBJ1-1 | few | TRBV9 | CASSVRGHMNTEAFF | TGTGCCAGCAGCGTAAGGGGACACATGAACACTGAAGCTTTCTTT
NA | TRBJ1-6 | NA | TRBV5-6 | CASSLAGQGLNSPLHF | TGTGCCAGCAGCTTGGCGGGTCAGGGGTTGAATTCACCCCTCCACTTT